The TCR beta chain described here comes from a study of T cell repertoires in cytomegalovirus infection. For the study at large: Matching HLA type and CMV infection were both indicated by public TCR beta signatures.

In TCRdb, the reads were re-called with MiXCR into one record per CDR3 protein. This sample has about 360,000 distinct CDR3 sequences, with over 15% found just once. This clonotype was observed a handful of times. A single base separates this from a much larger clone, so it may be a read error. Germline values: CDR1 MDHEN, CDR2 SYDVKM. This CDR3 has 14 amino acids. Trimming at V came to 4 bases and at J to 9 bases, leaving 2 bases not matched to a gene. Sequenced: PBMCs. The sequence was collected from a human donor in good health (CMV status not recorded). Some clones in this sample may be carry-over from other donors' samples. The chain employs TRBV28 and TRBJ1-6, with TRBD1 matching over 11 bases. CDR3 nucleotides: TGTGCCAGCAGTTCCGGGACAGGGGGTTCACCCCTCCACTTT. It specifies CASSSGTGGSPLHF. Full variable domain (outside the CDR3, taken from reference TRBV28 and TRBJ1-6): DVKVTQSSRYLVKRTGEKVFLECVQDMDHENMFWYRQDPGLGLRLIYFSYDVKMKEKGDIPEGYSVSREKKERFSLILESASTNQTSMYLCASSSGTGGSPLHFGNGTRLTVT.